This TCR beta chain stems from a study of cytomegalovirus exposure and HLA in healthy donors. Overall study: According to later analysis, the same platform produced the 130 or so validation and approximately 630 first-cohort repertoires.

An approximately 120-subject validation cohort, separate from the approximately 670-subject first cohort, supplied the donors. Study-level results: Cytomegalovirus status was reportedly diagnosed by the classifier with high specificity and sensitivity. Among TCR beta chains, those listed as cytomegalovirus-associated numbered about 160.

Profiling relied on immunoSEQ multiplex PCR, and the TCRdb table lists in-frame clones only, not all of them. The sample has roughly 300,000 clones; 80% to 90% are singletons. To note about this clone: The antigen remains unidentified.

The CDR3 loop spans 14 amino acids. Trimming at V came to 5 bases and at J to 10 bases, leaving 4 bases not matched to a gene. Germline lookup yields CDR1 SGHTA and CDR2 FQGNSA. This chain uses TRBV7-2 with TRBJ2-1, with 14 bases that match TRBD2. The source material was PBMCs. The sequence was collected from a young woman in good health and CMV-seronegative. In nucleotides, the CDR3 is TGTGCCAGCAGCGGGGGACTAGCGGGAGTAGAGCAGTTCTTC. Translated: CASSGGLAGVEQFF.